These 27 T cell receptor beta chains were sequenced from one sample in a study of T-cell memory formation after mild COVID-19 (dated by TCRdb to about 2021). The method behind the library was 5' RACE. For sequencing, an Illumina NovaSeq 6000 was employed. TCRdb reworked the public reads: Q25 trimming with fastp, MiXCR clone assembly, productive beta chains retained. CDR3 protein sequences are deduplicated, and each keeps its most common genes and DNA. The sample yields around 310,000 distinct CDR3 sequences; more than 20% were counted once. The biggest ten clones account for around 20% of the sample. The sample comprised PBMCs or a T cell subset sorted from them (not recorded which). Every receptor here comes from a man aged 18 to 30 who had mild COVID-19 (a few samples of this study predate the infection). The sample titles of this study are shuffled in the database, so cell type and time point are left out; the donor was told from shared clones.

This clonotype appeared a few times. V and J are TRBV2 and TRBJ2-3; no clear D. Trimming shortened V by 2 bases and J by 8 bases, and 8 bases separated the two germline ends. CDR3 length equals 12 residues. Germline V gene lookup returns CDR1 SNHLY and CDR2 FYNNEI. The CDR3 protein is CASSETWGTQYF. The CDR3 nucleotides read TGTGCCAGCAGTGAAACCTGGGGTACGCAGTATTTT.

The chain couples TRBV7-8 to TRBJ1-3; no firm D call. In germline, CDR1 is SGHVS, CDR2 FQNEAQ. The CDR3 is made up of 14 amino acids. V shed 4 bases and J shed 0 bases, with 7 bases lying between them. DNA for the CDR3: TGTGCCAGCAGCTCATGGGACTCTGGAAACACCATATATTTT. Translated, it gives CASSSWDSGNTIYF.

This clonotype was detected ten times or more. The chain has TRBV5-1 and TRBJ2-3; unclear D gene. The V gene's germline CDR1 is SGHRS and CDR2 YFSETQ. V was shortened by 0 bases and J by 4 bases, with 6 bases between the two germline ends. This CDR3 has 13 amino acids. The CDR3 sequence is CASSLVPSDTQYF. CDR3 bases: TGCGCCAGCAGCTTGGTTCCCTCAGATACGCAGTATTTT. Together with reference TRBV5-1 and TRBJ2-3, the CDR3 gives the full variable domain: KAGVTQTPRYLIKTRGQQVTLSCSPISGHRSVSWYQQTPGQGLQFLFEYFSETQRNKGNFPGRFSGRQFSNSRSEMNVSTLELGDSALYLCASSLVPSDTQYFGPGTRLTVL.

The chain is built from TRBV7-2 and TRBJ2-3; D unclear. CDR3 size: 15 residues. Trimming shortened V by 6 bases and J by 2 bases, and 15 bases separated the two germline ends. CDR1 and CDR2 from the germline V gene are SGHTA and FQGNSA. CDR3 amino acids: CASRQAPSITDTQYF. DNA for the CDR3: TGTGCCAGCAGGCAGGCCCCGAGTATCACAGATACGCAGTATTTT.

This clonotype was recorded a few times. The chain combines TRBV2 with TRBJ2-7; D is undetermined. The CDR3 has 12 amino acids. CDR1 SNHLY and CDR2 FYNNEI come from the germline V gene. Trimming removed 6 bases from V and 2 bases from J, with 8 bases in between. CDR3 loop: CASSLNTYEQYV. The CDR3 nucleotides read TGTGCCAGCAGCCTCAACACCTACGAGCAGTACGTC.

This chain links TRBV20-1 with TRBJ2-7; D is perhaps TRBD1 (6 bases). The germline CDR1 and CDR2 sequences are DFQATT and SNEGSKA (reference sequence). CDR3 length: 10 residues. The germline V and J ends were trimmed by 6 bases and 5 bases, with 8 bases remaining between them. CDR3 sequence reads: CSAQGDEQYV. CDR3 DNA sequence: TGCAGTGCACAGGGCGACGAGCAGTACGTC.

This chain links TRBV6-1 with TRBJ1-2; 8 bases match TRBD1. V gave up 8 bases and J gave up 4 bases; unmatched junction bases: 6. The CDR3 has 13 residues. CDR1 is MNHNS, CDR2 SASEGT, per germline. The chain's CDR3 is CASSTGEGYGYTF. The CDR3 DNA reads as TGTGCCAGCTCGACAGGGGAAGGCTATGGCTACACCTTC.

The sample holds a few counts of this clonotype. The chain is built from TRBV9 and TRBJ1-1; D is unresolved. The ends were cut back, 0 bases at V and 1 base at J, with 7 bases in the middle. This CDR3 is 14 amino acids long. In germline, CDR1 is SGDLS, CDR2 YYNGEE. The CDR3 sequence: CASSVATGNTEAFF. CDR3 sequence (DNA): TGTGCCAGCAGCGTAGCCACTGGGAACACTGAAGCTTTCTTT.

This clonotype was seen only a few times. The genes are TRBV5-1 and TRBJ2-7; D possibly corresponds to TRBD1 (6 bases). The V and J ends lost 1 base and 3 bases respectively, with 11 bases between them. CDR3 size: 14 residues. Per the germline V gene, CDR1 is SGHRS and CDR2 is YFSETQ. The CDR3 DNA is TGCGCCAGCAGCTTGCAGGGGCCGGGCTACGAGCAGTACTTC. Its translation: CASSLQGPGYEQYF.

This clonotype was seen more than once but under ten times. CDR3 sequence reads: CASSQGPAHTGELFF. DNA of the CDR3: TGTGCCAGCAGCCAAGGACCCGCTCACACCGGGGAGCTGTTTTTT. The chain is built from TRBV4-2 and TRBJ2-2, with no clear D. CDR1 is LGHNA, CDR2 YNFKEQ, per germline. The V and J ends lost 1 base and 3 bases respectively, with 9 bases between them. The CDR3 has 15 residues.

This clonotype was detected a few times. The CDR3: CAWWGGLLNEKLFF. For the CDR3, the DNA is TGTGCCTGGTGGGGGGGCCTACTTAATGAAAAACTGTTTTTT. J is TRBJ1-4 and V is TRBV30; a possible D gene is TRBD1 (6 bases). CDR1 is GTSNPN, CDR2 SVGIG, per germline (reference sequence). CDR3 length equals 14 residues. The V and J ends lost 5 bases and 4 bases respectively, with 14 bases between them.

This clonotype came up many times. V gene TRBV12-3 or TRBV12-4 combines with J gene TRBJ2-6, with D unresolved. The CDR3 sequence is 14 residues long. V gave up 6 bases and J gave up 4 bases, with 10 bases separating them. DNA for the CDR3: TGTGCCAGCAGCCCCCTATCCGGGGCCAACGTCCTGACTTTC. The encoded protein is CASSPLSGANVLTF.

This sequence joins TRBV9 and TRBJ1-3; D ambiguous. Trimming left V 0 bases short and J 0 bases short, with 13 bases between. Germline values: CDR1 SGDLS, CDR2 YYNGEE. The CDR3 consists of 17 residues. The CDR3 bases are TGTGCCAGCAGCGTAGCTTTCTCAGGAAACTCTGGAAACACCATATATTTT. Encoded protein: CASSVAFSGNSGNTIYF.

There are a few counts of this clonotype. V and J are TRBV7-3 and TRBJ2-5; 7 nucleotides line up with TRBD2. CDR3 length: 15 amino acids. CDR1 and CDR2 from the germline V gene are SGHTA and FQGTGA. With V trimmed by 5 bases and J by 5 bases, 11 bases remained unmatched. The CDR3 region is CASSPGTTGGETQYF. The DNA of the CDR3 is TGTGCCAGCAGCCCCGGGACTACCGGGGGGGAGACCCAGTACTTC.

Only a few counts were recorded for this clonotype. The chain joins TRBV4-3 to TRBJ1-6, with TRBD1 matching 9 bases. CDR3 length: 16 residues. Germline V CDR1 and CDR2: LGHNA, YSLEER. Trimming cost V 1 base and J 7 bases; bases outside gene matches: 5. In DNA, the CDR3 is TGCGCCAGCAGCCAAGTTCTCGGGACAGGGAATTCACCCCTCCACTTT. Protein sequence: CASSQVLGTGNSPLHF.

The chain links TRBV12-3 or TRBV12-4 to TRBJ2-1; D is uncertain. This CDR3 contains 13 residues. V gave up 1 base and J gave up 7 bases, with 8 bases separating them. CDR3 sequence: CASSLDERNEQFF. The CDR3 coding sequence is TGTGCCAGCAGTTTAGACGAAAGGAATGAGCAGTTCTTC.

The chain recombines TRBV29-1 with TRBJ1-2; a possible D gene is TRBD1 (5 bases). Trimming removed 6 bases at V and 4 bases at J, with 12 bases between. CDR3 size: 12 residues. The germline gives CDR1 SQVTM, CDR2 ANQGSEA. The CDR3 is CSVVDGGYGYTF. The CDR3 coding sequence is TGCAGCGTAGTCGACGGGGGCTATGGCTACACCTTC.

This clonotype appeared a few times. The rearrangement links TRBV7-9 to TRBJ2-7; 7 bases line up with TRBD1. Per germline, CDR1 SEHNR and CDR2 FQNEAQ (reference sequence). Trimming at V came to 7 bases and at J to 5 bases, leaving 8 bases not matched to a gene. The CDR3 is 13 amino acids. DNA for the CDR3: TGTGCCAGCAAAGGCAACAGGGGAGACGAGCAGTACGTC. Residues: CASKGNRGDEQYV.

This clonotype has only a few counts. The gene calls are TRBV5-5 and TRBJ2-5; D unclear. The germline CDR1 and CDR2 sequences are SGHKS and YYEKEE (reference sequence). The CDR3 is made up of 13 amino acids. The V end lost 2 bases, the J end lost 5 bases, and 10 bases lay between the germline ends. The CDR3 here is CASSLWAVETQYF. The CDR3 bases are TGTGCCAGCAGCTTATGGGCCGTGGAGACCCAGTACTTC.

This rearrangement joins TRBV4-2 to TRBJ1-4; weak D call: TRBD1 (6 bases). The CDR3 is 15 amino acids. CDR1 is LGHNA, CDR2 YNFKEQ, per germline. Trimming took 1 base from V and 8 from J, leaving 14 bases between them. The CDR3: CASSQVGQSQEKLFF. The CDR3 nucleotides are TGTGCCAGCAGCCAAGTCGGACAGAGCCAAGAAAAACTGTTTTTT.

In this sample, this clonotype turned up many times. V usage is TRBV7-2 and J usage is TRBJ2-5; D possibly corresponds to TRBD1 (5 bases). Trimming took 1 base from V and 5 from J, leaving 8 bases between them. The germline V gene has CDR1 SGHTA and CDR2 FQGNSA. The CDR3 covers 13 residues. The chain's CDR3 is CASSLGGPETQYF. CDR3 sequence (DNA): TGTGCCAGCAGCTTAGGGGGCCCGGAGACCCAGTACTTC.

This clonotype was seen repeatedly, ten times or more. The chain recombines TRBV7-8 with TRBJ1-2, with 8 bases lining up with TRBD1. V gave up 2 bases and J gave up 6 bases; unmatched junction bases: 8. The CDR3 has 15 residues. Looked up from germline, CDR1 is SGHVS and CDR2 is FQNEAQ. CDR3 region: CASSLTRQGWNGYTF. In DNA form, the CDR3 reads TGTGCCAGCAGCTTAACCCGACAGGGGTGGAATGGCTACACCTTC.

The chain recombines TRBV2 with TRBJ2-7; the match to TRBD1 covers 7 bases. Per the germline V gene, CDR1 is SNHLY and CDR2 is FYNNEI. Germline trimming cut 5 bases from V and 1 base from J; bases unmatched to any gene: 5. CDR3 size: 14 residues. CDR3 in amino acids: CASSTRDRSYEQYF. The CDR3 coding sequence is TGTGCCAGCAGTACCCGGGACAGATCCTACGAGCAGTACTTC.

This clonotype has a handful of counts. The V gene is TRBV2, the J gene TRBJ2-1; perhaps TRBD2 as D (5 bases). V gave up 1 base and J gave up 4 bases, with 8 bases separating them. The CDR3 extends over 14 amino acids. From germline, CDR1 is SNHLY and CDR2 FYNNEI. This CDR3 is CASSEESGYNEQFF. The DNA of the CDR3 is TGTGCCAGCAGTGAAGAGTCGGGGTACAATGAGCAGTTCTTC.

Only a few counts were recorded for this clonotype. DNA of the CDR3: TGCGCCAGCAGCCGGGACAGCGATAATTCACCCCTCCACTTT. Its translation: CASSRDSDNSPLHF. The chain is built from TRBV5-1 and TRBJ1-6; 7 bases align to TRBD1. Germline lookup yields CDR1 SGHRS and CDR2 YFSETQ. This CDR3 is built from 14 residues. J gave up 5 bases and V 4 bases, and 3 bases lay outside the gene matches.

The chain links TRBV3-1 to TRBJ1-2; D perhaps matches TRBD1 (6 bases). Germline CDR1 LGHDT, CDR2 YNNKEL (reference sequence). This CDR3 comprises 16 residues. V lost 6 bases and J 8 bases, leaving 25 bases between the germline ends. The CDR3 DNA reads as TGTGCCAGCAGTTCCGGGGGGGCCCGACTCGTTCAGGGCTACACCTTC. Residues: CASSSGGARLVQGYTF.

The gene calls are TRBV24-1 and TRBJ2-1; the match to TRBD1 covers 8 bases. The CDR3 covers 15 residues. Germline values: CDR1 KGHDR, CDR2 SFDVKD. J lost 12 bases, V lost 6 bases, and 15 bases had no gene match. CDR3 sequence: CATSSTRGLRDGQFF. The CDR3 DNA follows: TGTGCCACCAGTTCTACCAGGGGGCTTCGGGATGGGCAGTTCTTC.